This entry is about one TCR beta chain. This CDR3 has 15 residues. This specimen belongs to a study of T cells expressing NK-cell markers. TCRdb re-called the 5' RACE reads; every CDR3 protein appears as one record, without DNA. Its table records about 550,000 distinct CDR3 sequences. The chain is built from TRBV12-3 or TRBV12-4 and TRBJ2-5; TCRdb calls TRBD1, which cannot be checked without DNA. Material: blood T cells: a sorted CD56 or NKG2C T cell subset, CD4+ or CD8+ T cells, or bulk PBMC T cells (not recorded which). This TCR derives from a man between 18 and 35 years old in good health. CDR3 sequence: CASSLRQGALETQYF.